One sample yielded the 12 T cell receptor beta chains listed below, sequenced in a study of blood T cell repertoires in COVID-19. Data came from immunoSEQ multiplex PCR; TCRdb stores just in-frame clones and leaves some out. The table shows about 49,000 clones, with about 85% occurring only once. Sequences were obtained from peripheral blood. These receptor sequences come from a man aged 35-49 years with active COVID-19.

The chain links TRBV7-9 to TRBJ2-1, with a possible D match to TRBD1 (5 bases). Germline V gene sequence: CDR1 SEHNR, CDR2 FQNEAQ (reference sequence). The CDR3 sequence is 15 residues long. The V gene lost 5 bases and the J gene lost 4 bases, with 15 bases spanning the gap. CDR3 coding DNA: TGTGCCAGCAGCCCCCGGCAGGGCGTTTACAATGAGCAGTTCTTC. This encodes CASSPRQGVYNEQFF.

V usage is TRBV5-6 and J usage is TRBJ2-7, with D possibly being TRBD1 (6 bases). The germline V gene encodes CDR1 SGHDT and CDR2 YYEEEE. Trimming cost V 4 bases and J 2 bases, with 16 bases left between them. The CDR3 is 15 amino acids. The CDR3 DNA reads as TGTGCCAGCAGCGTGGATCCGAGGGACACCTACGAGCAGTACTTC. Its protein is CASSVDPRDTYEQYF. Complete variable domain (other parts from reference TRBV5-6 and TRBJ2-7): DAGVTQSPTHLIKTRGQQVTLRCSPKSGHDTVSWYQQALGQGPQFIFQYYEEEERQRGNFPDRFSGHQFPNYSSELNVNALLLGDSALYLCASSVDPRDTYEQYFGPGTRLTVT.

This chain connects TRBV4-2 to TRBJ1-1; D not resolved. CDR1 is LGHNA, CDR2 YNFKEQ, per germline. V was shortened by 0 bases and J by 0 bases, with 8 bases between the two germline ends. CDR3 length: 15 amino acids. The CDR3 DNA follows: TGTGCCAGCAGCCAAGATGGGAGGGTGAACACTGAAGCTTTCTTT. Protein sequence: CASSQDGRVNTEAFF.

V usage is TRBV6-1 and J usage is TRBJ2-1, with D tentatively TRBD2 (6 bases). The CDR3 runs to 15 residues. The V and J ends lost 3 bases and 5 bases respectively, with 14 bases between them. Germline V gene data show CDR1 as MNHNS and CDR2 as SASEGT. CDR3 DNA: TGTGCCAGCAGTGAGGGGTTAGCGGCTAACAATGAGCAGTTCTTC. Amino acid sequence: CASSEGLAANNEQFF.

The chain couples TRBV19 to TRBJ2-3, with 7 bases fitting TRBD1. The CDR3 is 14 amino acids. The germline CDR1 and CDR2 sequences are LNHDA and SQIVND (reference sequence). J was trimmed by 6 bases and V by 6 bases; bases with no gene match: 9. DNA for the CDR3: TGTGCCAGTAGACTGGACAGGCAGTCGGATACGCAGTATTTT. This codes for CASRLDRQSDTQYF.

This clone was picked up a small number of times. J is TRBJ1-5 and V is TRBV27, with a weak D call TRBD1 (6 bases). CDR1 is MNHEY, CDR2 SMNVEV, per germline (reference sequence). The CDR3 sequence is 15 residues long. V lost 2 bases and J lost 3, with 11 bases in between. CDR3 loop: CASSLPGDNNQPQHF. CDR3 bases: TGTGCCAGCAGTTTACCAGGGGACAACAATCAGCCCCAGCATTTT.

The rearrangement uses TRBV2 and TRBJ1-5, with 9 bases that match TRBD1. CDR1 is SNHLY, CDR2 FYNNEI, per germline. The J segment lost 2 bases and the V segment lost 5 bases, leaving 1 base of the junction unmatched. The CDR3 length is 14 residues. CDR3 DNA: TGTGCCAGCAGTCGGGACAGGGGCAATCAGCCCCAGCATTTT. Its protein is CASSRDRGNQPQHF.

The chain joins TRBV30 to TRBJ1-2, with D perhaps matching TRBD1 (5 bases). The length of the CDR3 is 14 residues. V lost 3 bases to trimming and J lost 4 bases, with 15 bases between them. Germline-derived CDR1 and CDR2 are GTSNPN and SVGIG (reference sequence). In DNA, the CDR3 is TGTGCCTGGAGGATCGGGGGGAACAGCTATGGCTACACCTTC. As protein: CAWRIGGNSYGYTF.

The rearrangement joins TRBV7-7 to TRBJ2-2; 9 nucleotides agree with TRBD1. This CDR3 is built from 15 residues. The trim removed 2 bases at V and 5 bases at J, leaving 3 bases unmatched. Germline CDR1 SSHAT, CDR2 FNYEAQ (reference sequence). Here the CDR3 reads CASSLTGTGTGELFF. The CDR3 nucleotides are TGTGCCAGCAGCTTAACAGGGACAGGGACCGGGGAGCTGTTTTTT.

J is TRBJ2-7 and V is TRBV28; no clear D gene. V dropped 3 bases and J dropped 3 bases, with 3 bases sitting between them. The CDR3 extends over 11 amino acids. CDR1 is MDHEN and CDR2 is SYDVKM in the germline V gene. For the CDR3, the DNA is TGTGCCAGCAGTTTCTTCTACGAGCAGTACTTC. Translated: CASSFFYEQYF. The complete variable domain, with remaining parts taken from reference TRBV28 and TRBJ2-7, reads DVKVTQSSRYLVKRTGEKVFLECVQDMDHENMFWYRQDPGLGLRLIYFSYDVKMKEKGDIPEGYSVSREKKERFSLILESASTNQTSMYLCASSFFYEQYFGPGTRLTVT.

This sequence joins TRBV5-1 and TRBJ2-1; D perhaps matches TRBD2 (6 bases). This CDR3 has 13 residues. CDR1 is SGHRS, CDR2 YFSETQ, per germline. Trimming shortened V by 3 bases and J by 7 bases, and 11 bases separated the two germline ends. The CDR3 is CASSWTMENEQFF. The CDR3 DNA is TGCGCCAGCAGCTGGACTATGGAGAATGAGCAGTTCTTC.

The chain joins TRBV5-5 to TRBJ1-1; D might be TRBD1 (5 bases). CDR1 and CDR2 (germline): SGHKS, YYEKEE (reference sequence). The V gene lost 3 bases and the J gene lost 0 bases, with 12 bases spanning the gap. This CDR3 comprises 15 residues. CDR3 sequence (DNA): TGTGCCAGCAGCTACCGGGACTTCATGAACACTGAAGCTTTCTTT. Its protein is CASSYRDFMNTEAFF.